This T cell receptor beta chain was recorded in a study of vaccination and CD4 T cells after COVID-19. Study background: Post-vaccine specimens were obtained a median around 72 days after dose two (range 14 to 241).

One entry per CDR3 protein, called by TCRdb with MiXCR from the PCR reads. The sample lists approximately 23,000 distinct CDR3 sequences, roughly 51% occurring once. Comments on this clonotype: Its antigen is not known.

Findings of the study overall: The study sampled relatively few convalescent patients and omitted early post-infection timepoints. The median SARS-CoV-2-reactive clonotype number increased from around 20 to 38, without statistical significance.

V shed 5 bases and J shed 4 bases, with 7 bases lying between them. Germline CDR1 and CDR2: MNHEY and SMNVEV (reference sequence). The CDR3 is 12 residues long. This receptor was taken from a human donor who had recovered from COVID-19. This sample comprised CD4+ T cells from blood, obtained before SARS-CoV-2 vaccination. The chain combines TRBV27 with TRBJ2-3; D is uncertain. CDR3 loop: CASSRPSDTQYF. CDR3 DNA sequence: TGTGCCAGCAGTCGCCCTTCAGATACGCAGTATTTT.